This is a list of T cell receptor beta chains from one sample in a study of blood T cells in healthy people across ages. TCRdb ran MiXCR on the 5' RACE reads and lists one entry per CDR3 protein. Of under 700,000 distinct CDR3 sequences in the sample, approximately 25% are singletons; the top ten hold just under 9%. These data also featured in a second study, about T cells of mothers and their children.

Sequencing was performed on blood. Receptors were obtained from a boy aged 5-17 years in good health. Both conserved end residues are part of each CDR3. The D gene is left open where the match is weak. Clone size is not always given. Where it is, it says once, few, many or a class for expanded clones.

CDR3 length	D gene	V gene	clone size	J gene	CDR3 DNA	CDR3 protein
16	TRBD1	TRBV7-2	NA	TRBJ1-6	TGTGCCAGCACCGCCCGACAGGGGCATTTGGGCTCACCCCTCCACTTT	CASTARQGHLGSPLHF
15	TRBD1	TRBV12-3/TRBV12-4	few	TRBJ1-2	TGTGCCAGCAGACTTCTAGGGGGGACAGGGGATGGCTACACCTTC	CASRLLGGTGDGYTF
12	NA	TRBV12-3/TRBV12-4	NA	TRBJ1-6	TGTGCCAGCAGGGGGAATAATTCACCCCTCCACTTT	CASRGNNSPLHF
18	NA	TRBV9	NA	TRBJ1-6	TGTGCCAGCAGCGTAGGTTCGGGTTTCGATCCCTATAATTCACCCCTCCACTTT	CASSVGSGFDPYNSPLHF
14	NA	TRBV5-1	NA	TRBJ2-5	TGCGCCAGCAGCTTGGCGACGACCAAAGAGACCCAGTACTTC	CASSLATTKETQYF
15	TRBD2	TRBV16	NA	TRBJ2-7	TGTGCCAGCAGCCAACCCCTCGGGGGGTCCTACGAGCAGTACTTC	CASSQPLGGSYEQYF
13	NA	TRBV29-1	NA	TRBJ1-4	TGCAGCGTTGAGACGGGGGAGTTTGAAAAACTGTTTTTT	CSVETGEFEKLFF
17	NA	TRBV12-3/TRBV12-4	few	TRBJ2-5	TGTGCCAGCAGTTTACTGTTCAGAGCAGACAACCAAGAGACCCAGTACTTC	CASSLLFRADNQETQYF
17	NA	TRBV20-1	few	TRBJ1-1	TGCAGTGCTAGAGATCTTGCAGGGACTTTTGTGAACACTGAAGCTTTCTTT	CSARDLAGTFVNTEAFF
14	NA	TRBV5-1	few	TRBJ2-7	TGCGCCAGCAGCCGGGAGACTCGAACCTACGAGCAGTACTTC	CASSRETRTYEQYF